The source of this T cell receptor beta chain is a study of T-cell memory formation after mild COVID-19 (dated by TCRdb to about 2021). In terms of the full investigation: TCR sequence clusters from the two donors were found to be largely donor specific. Longitudinal TCRalpha and TCRbeta repertoire sequencing tracked T-cell clones expanding and contracting after mild COVID-19 in a couple of donors. Two young, previously healthy adult volunteers, one female and one male, were included in the cohort. The investigation overall reported the following: Contracting CD4+ clones turned up mainly in the CM and EM memory subsets, whereas EMRA was where CD8+ clones were enriched. SARS-CoV-2 specificity of the second-wave clones peaking on day 37 was not confirmed. Clones contracting from day 15 to 85 had balanced CD4/CD8 phenotypes, while a second wave expanding from day 15 to 37 was biased towards CD4+. The detection of some responding clones in pre-infection memory suggests that pre-existing cross-reactive memory T cells joined the SARS-CoV-2 response. Only two mild cases were covered by the study, and larger cohorts that include severe cases with pre-infection samples were considered necessary.

The instrument was an Illumina NovaSeq 6000. Using 5'RACE with constant-segment primers, TCRalpha and TCRbeta cDNA libraries were constructed, with sample barcodes and unique molecular identifiers added in the process. RNA was extracted from every sample with Trizol reagent. Amplification of the libraries took two PCR steps, and the second step added a second sample barcode plus Illumina TruSeq adapters. The libraries were sequenced on an Illumina NovaSeq using 2 x 150 bp paired-end reads. In the authors' own workflow: Demultiplexing of reads and collapsing into UMI-guided consensus sequences were performed with migec v1.2.7. Using mixcr v2.1.11, UMI consensuses were aligned to TRA and TRB V and J templates and then assembled into clonotypes. Clonotypes were classified as expanded or contracted when called significant by both edgeR and NoisET, with noise models trained on biological replicates. For edgeR calls, a false discovery rate-adjusted p below 0.01 and a log2 fold-change threshold of 1 were applied. As an exploratory analysis of dynamics, max-normalized trajectories of the 1000 most abundant clonotypes were examined by PCA with hierarchical clustering. Separately sequenced CD4+ and CD8+ repertoires were used to assign the CD4 or CD8 phenotype of responding clones. TCRdb cleaned the public reads at Q25 with fastp, built clones with MiXCR and kept in-frame beta chains. Every CDR3 protein is listed once, alongside the most common genes and DNA of its rows. These V and J calls rely on TCRdb rather than the paper's analysis. This sample comprises 30,000 to 50,000 distinct CDR3 sequences, about 6.7% of them detected only once. 0.7% to 0.85% of the sample belongs to the ten largest clones.

Ficoll-Paque density gradient centrifugation was used to isolate PBMCs. This clonotype registers as medium-sized (0.01 to 0.1%) within its sample. The target of this receptor is not known. Within one base of it there is no much larger clone, and no base qualities were kept. Taken from the germline V gene, the CDR1 and CDR2 loops are SGHRS and YFSETQ. The CDR3, from cysteine to phenylalanine, totals 14 residues. Only the CDR3 part of the read is kept: 42 bases, read in frame from the first base. V loses 5 bases, J loses 0 bases, and the germline ends lie 10 bases apart. The V and J genes are TRBV5-1 and TRBJ2-3; no D gene can be assigned with confidence. The sample taken for sequencing was PBMCs or a T cell subset sorted from them (not recorded which). The source is an adult who had mild COVID-19 (a few samples of this study predate the infection). The sample titles of this study are shuffled in the database, so cell type and time point are left out. The sequenced DNA: TGCGCCAGCAGACCATACGGCAGCACAGATACGCAGTATTTT. Protein translation: CASRPYGSTDTQYF. The CDR3 plus the reference TRBV5-1 and TRBJ2-3 genes for the other parts give the full variable domain: KAGVTQTPRYLIKTRGQQVTLSCSPISGHRSVSWYQQTPGQGLQFLFEYFSETQRNKGNFPGRFSGRQFSNSRSEMNVSTLELGDSALYLCASRPYGSTDTQYFGPGTRLTVL.